This TCR beta chain was found in a study of OX40 agonist ivuxolimab in advanced cancers. Patients with autoimmune history or systemic immunosuppression were excluded. Peripheral blood came from all dose cohorts at three timepoints. Profiling relied on immunoSEQ multiplex PCR, and the TCRdb table lists in-frame clones only, not all of them. This sample has about 110,000 clones; approximately 90% occur once, and the top ten carry roughly 0.66%. This CDR3 spans 18 amino acids. Deletions cut 1 base from V and 0 bases from J, with 13 bases between. Germline CDR1 SEHNR, CDR2 FQNEAQ (reference sequence). The chain joins TRBV7-9 to TRBJ2-6; D may be TRBD2 (5 bases). The source was CD4+ or CD8+ T cells sorted from blood, collected in a trial of the OX40 agonist ivuxolimab. This clonotype was obtained from an adult with an advanced solid tumor such as melanoma, head and neck, liver or kidney cancer. This CDR3 is CASSLGQFGSSGANVLTF. The CDR3 bases are TGTGCCAGCAGCTTAGGACAATTTGGGAGCTCTGGGGCCAACGTCCTGACTTTC.